The entry below gives a single T cell receptor (beta chain) sequence along with its context. Clones were sequenced by immunoSEQ multiplex PCR, and TCRdb holds only the in-frame ones, with some missing. The sample has tens of thousands of clones, around 88% seen once. This record comes from a study of OX40 agonist ivuxolimab in advanced cancers. V lost 7 bases and J 2 bases, leaving 14 bases between the germline ends. This CDR3 has 14 residues. Germline-derived CDR1 and CDR2 are LNHDA and SQIVND (reference sequence). The TCR sequence derives from an adult with an advanced solid tumor such as melanoma, head and neck, liver or kidney cancer. The chain combines TRBV19 with TRBJ1-2; maybe TRBD1 (5 bases). This sample comprised CD4+ or CD8+ T cells sorted from blood, obtained in a trial of the OX40 agonist ivuxolimab. The CDR3 DNA is TGTGCCAGTACCGATTCCCGGGGCAACTATGGCTACACCTTC. Translation: CASTDSRGNYGYTF.